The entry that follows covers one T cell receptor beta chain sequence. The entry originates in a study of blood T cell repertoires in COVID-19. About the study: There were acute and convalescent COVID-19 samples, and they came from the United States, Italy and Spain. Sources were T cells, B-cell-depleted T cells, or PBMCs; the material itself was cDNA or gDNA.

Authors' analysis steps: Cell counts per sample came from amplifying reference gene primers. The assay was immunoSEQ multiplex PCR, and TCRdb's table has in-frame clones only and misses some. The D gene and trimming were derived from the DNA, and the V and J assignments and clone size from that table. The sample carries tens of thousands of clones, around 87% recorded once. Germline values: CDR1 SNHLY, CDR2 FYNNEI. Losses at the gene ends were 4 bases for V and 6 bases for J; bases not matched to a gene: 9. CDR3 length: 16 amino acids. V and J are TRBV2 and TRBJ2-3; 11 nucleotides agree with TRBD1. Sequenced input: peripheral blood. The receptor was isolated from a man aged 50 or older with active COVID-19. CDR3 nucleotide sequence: TGTGCCAGCAGTGGTTTTGGGACAGGGGGAATGGATACGCAGTATTTT. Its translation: CASSGFGTGGMDTQYF.